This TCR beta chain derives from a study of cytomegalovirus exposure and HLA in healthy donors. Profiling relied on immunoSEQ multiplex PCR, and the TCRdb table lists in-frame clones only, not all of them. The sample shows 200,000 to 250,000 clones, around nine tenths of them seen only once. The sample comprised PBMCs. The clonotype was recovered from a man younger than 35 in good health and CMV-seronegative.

CDR3 DNA: TGTGCCAGCGAAAATAGCGGGTACGAGCAGTACTTC. It yields the protein CASENSGYEQYF. The rearrangement uses TRBV2 and TRBJ2-7; 7 bases fit TRBD2. V gave up 8 bases and J gave up 4 bases; unmatched junction bases: 5. CDR1 and CDR2 from the germline V gene are SNHLY and FYNNEI. The CDR3 runs to 12 residues.